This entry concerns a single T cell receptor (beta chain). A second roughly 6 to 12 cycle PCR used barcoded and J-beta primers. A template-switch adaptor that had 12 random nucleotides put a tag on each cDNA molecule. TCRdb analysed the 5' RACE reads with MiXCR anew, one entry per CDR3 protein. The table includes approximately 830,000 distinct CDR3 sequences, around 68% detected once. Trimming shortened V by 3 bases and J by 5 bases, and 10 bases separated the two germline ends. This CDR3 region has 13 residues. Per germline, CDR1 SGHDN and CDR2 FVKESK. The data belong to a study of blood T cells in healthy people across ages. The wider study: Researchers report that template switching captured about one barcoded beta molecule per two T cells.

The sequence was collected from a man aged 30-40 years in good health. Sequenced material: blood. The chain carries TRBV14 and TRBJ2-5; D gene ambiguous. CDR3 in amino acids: CASSQLRAETQYF. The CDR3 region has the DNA TGTGCCAGCAGCCAGCTCCGGGCGGAGACCCAGTACTTC.